The 2 T cell receptor beta chains in this list originate from one sample, sequenced in a study of beta chain features in type 1 diabetes. Study-level points and caveats: Moderate but significant shortening of TCRB CDR3s was recorded in all four CD4+ subsets from Type 1 diabetes patients.

These receptors are not linked to any known antigen. The entirety of the isolated RNA underwent reverse transcription, so expressed TCRB transcripts were sequenced. Method: immunoSEQ multiplex PCR; TCRdb's copy keeps in-frame clones and lacks some. The table lists around 280,000 clones, about 15% of them singletons. Source material: naive CD4+ T cells from blood. The source of these receptors is a man aged 18 to 35 with type 1 diabetes.

The rearrangement uses TRBV29-1 and TRBJ1-2; TRBD1 might be the D (6 bases). V lost 7 bases to trimming and J lost 9 bases, with 21 bases between them. The CDR3 runs to 13 residues. Germline V gene sequence: CDR1 SQVTM, CDR2 ANQGSEA. CDR3 amino acids: CSGIETGTRSYTF. The CDR3 DNA follows: TGCAGCGGTATAGAAACCGGGACAAGGAGCTACACCTTC.

The CDR3 loop is CASSETRLAGDEQYF. The CDR3 DNA follows: TGTGCCAGCAGTGAGACTCGGCTAGCGGGAGACGAGCAGTACTTC. The V gene is TRBV25-1, the J gene TRBJ2-7; 10 bases agree with TRBD2. V dropped 3 bases and J dropped 5; count of bases not matched to a gene: 7. CDR3 length equals 15 residues. CDR1 is MGHDK, CDR2 SYGVNS, per germline.